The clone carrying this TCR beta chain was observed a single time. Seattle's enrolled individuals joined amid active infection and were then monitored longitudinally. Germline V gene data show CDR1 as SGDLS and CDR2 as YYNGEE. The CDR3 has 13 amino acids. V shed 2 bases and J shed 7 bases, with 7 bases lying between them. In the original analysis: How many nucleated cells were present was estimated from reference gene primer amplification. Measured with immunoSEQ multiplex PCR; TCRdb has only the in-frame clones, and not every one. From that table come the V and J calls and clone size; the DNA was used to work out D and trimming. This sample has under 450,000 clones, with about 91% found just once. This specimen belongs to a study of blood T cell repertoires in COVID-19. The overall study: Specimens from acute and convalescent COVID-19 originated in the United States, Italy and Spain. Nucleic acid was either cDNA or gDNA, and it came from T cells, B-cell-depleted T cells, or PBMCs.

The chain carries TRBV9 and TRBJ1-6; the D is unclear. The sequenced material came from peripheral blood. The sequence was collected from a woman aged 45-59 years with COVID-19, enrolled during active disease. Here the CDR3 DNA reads TGTGCCAGCAGCGTGGCCTTGAATTCACCCCTCCACTTT. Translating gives CASSVALNSPLHF.